This T cell receptor (beta chain) originates from a study of shared clonotypes between healthy human individuals. Study-wide points: Enrolling few donors narrowed the genetic and exposure-history diversity that was represented.

Genomic DNA of each subset was evenly split across several immunoSEQ plates. Original handling: With immunoSEQ giving junction-only sequences and no quality scores, filtering differed. Clones were read by immunoSEQ multiplex PCR, and TCRdb kept only the in-frame ones, dropping some. V and J calls plus clone size are reproduced from that table; the DNA served to infer D and trimming. Of some 980,000 clones listed, 76% are singletons. CDR3 length: 13 amino acids. Germline lookup yields CDR1 MDHEN and CDR2 SYDVKM. Trimming removed 7 bases from V and 4 bases from J, with 13 bases in between. Notes on this clone: The antigen remains unidentified.

Splitting of CD4+ cells produced CD45RA+ naive and CD45RA-negative memory subsets. The TCR originated in a young man in good health. Sequencing was performed on memory CD4+ T cells sorted from blood. Stated subset: CD45RA-negative fraction. The chain uses TRBV28 and TRBJ1-1; D might be TRBD1 (5 bases). The CDR3 bases are TGTGCCAGCAAACCCCCACAGGTCACTGAAGCTTTCTTT. Residues: CASKPPQVTEAFF.